This TCR beta chain is drawn from a study of vaccination and CD4 T cells after COVID-19. Study-wide background: Each person enrolled got two BNT162b2 or mRNA-1273 vaccine doses. Stimulation used overlapping spike peptides from SARS-CoV-2, HCoV-NL63, HCoV-OC43 and HCoV-229E.

Note on this clonotype: The target antigen is unknown.

Cultured CD4+ T cells had their DNA profiled by the Oncomine TCR Beta short-read assay. Extraction of genomic DNA was performed on cultured CD4+ T cells. In TCRdb, the PCR reads were re-called with MiXCR into one record per CDR3 protein. The sample records some 9,300 distinct CDR3 sequences, 55% to 75% being singletons. CDR1 SGHNT and CDR2 YENEEA come from the germline V gene. The V gene lost 2 bases and the J gene lost 4 bases, with 5 bases spanning the gap. CDR3 length: 12 residues. Treatment here: roughly ten-day PBMC culture with coronavirus spike peptide pools or control peptides (ViraFEST assay).

Sequenced sample: CD4+ T cells from blood, cultured in vitro. This clonotype was sampled from a human donor who had recovered from COVID-19. The J gene is TRBJ1-1, the V gene TRBV11-3; D is uncertain. CDR3: CASSLQSTEAFF. The DNA of the CDR3 is TGTGCCAGCAGCTTACAGTCCACTGAAGCTTTCTTT.